Below are 29 T cell receptor beta chains sequenced from a single sample in a study of T-cell memory formation after mild COVID-19. One entry per CDR3 protein, called by TCRdb with MiXCR from the 5' RACE reads. This table has 450,000 or so distinct CDR3 sequences, around 20% appearing once. Specimen: PBMCs or a T cell subset sorted from them (not recorded which). The receptor source for this set is an adult woman who had mild COVID-19 (a few samples of this study predate the infection). Cell type and time point are not known.

There are a few counts of this clonotype. Here the CDR3 DNA reads TGTGCCAGCAGCTTATGGGGGGCAGGCACAGATACGCAGTATTTT. It is translated as CASSLWGAGTDTQYF. The chain combines TRBV7-2 with TRBJ2-3; D possibly matches TRBD1 or TRBD2 (6 bases each). Germline-derived CDR1 and CDR2 are SGHTA and FQGNSA. This CDR3 contains 15 residues. Trimming took 2 bases from V and 1 from J, leaving 10 bases between them.

This clonotype has a handful of counts. V and J are TRBV4-3 and TRBJ1-1; D might be TRBD1 (5 bases). CDR1 and CDR2 from the germline V gene are LGHNA and YSLEER. There are 16 residues in the CDR3. V gave up 0 bases and J gave up 0 bases, with 11 bases separating them. The CDR3 nucleotides read TGCGCCAGCAGCCAAGATGAAGACAGACTGAACACTGAAGCTTTCTTT. Its translation is CASSQDEDRLNTEAFF.

This clonotype was seen more than once but under ten times. The chain carries TRBV20-1 and TRBJ1-5; maybe TRBD1 (5 bases). From germline, CDR1 is DFQATT and CDR2 SNEGSKA (reference sequence). CDR3 length equals 13 residues. V was cut by 1 base and J by 8 bases, with 12 bases left in between. The CDR3 nucleotides are TGCAGTGCTAGAGCAGGGCCTGGAGAGCCCCAGCATTTT. It specifies CSARAGPGEPQHF.

J is TRBJ2-1 and V is TRBV14; D possibly matches TRBD1 or TRBD2 (5 bases each). CDR3 length: 16 residues. Germline CDR1 reads SGHDN; CDR2 reads FVKESK. V was clipped by 3 bases and J by 0 bases, with 12 bases between them. Written as DNA, the CDR3 is TGTGCCAGCAGCCATTGGGACCGCAGCTCCTACAATGAGCAGTTCTTC. This encodes CASSHWDRSSYNEQFF.

This clonotype has more than one count but fewer than ten. The J gene is TRBJ2-3, the V gene TRBV7-9; 8 bases line up with TRBD2. The CDR3 has 15 residues. The trim removed 3 bases at V and 4 bases at J, leaving 6 bases unmatched. In germline, CDR1 is SEHNR, CDR2 FQNEAQ (reference sequence). The CDR3 bases are TGTGCCAGCAGCTTCGGGCTAGCGGGTTCAGATACGCAGTATTTT. It specifies CASSFGLAGSDTQYF.

The V gene is TRBV9, the J gene TRBJ2-1; D remains ambiguous. Trimming left V 0 bases short and J 2 bases short, with 9 bases between. This CDR3 region has 15 residues. The germline V gene has CDR1 SGDLS and CDR2 YYNGEE. The CDR3 bases are TGTGCCAGCAGCGTAGATCGGCAGCCCTACAATGAGCAGTTCTTC. Its protein is CASSVDRQPYNEQFF.

V gene TRBV7-9 combines with J gene TRBJ2-5; D might be TRBD1 (7 bases). Between the trimmed V and J ends, which lost 5 bases and 2 bases, there was a span of 27 bases. CDR3 length equals 19 residues. Looked up from germline, CDR1 is SEHNR and CDR2 is FQNEAQ (reference sequence). CDR3 coding DNA: TGTGCCAGCAGCCCGAGGCTCGGAGGGGGCCATCCTCTTCAAGAGACCCAGTACTTC. Translation gives CASSPRLGGGHPLQETQYF.

This clonotype has just a few counts. V is TRBV11-2 and J is TRBJ2-7, with D possibly TRBD2 on 5 matching bases. The germline V and J ends were trimmed by 5 bases and 4 bases, with 9 bases remaining between them. Germline V gene lookup returns CDR1 SGHAT and CDR2 FQNNGV. This CDR3 region has 12 residues. The CDR3 region has the DNA TGTGCCAGCAGCGGGATAGCGTACGAGCAGTACTTC. This encodes CASSGIAYEQYF.

CDR3 coding DNA: TGTGCCAGCAGTGGCCGGGACAGGGGACTCGAGCAGTACGTC. Translation: CASSGRDRGLEQYV. The chain carries TRBV6-1 and TRBJ2-7, with TRBD1 matching 10 bases. V was pared by 4 bases and J by 6 bases, with 6 bases of the junction left unmatched. The length of the CDR3 is 14 residues. The germline V gene has CDR1 MNHNS and CDR2 SASEGT.

This clonotype appeared a few times. The chain carries TRBV11-2 and TRBJ1-1; D gene ambiguous. V lost 7 bases, J lost 4 bases, and 10 bases lay in between. The CDR3 totals 12 residues. Germline V gene sequence: CDR1 SGHAT, CDR2 FQNNGV. CDR3 nucleotides: TGTGCCAGCACCGAGGTGGGCACTGAAGCTTTCTTT. Its protein is CASTEVGTEAFF. The full variable domain, rest sourced from reference TRBV11-2 and TRBJ1-1, is EAGVAQSPRYKIIEKRQSVAFWCNPISGHATLYWYQQILGQGPKLLIQFQNNGVVDDSQLPKDRFSAERLKGVDSTLKIQPAKLEDSAVYLCASTEVGTEAFFGQGTRLTVV.

This clonotype was seen more than once but under ten times. V and J are TRBV6-1 and TRBJ2-5; D remains ambiguous. From germline, CDR1 is MNHNS and CDR2 SASEGT. The V end was cut by 3 bases, the J end by 7 bases, with 9 bases between. The CDR3 is 12 amino acids. CDR3 nucleotide sequence: TGTGCCAGCAGTGATGCGGTGGGGACCCAGTACTTC. It yields the protein CASSDAVGTQYF.

The genes are TRBV12-3 or TRBV12-4 and TRBJ2-1; D tentatively fits TRBD1 or TRBD2 (5 bases each). The CDR3 runs 12 residues. Trimming left V 11 bases short and J 10 bases short, with 18 bases between. CDR3 in DNA: TGTGCCTCTGGGACGGGGCTTGGGGAGCAGTTCTTC. Protein: CASGTGLGEQFF.

The chain joins TRBV3-1 to TRBJ1-2, with no clear D. This CDR3 spans 16 amino acids. CDR1 and CDR2 from the germline V gene are LGHDT and YNNKEL (reference sequence). Between the trimmed V and J ends, which lost 5 bases and 8 bases, there was a span of 24 bases. CDR3 coding DNA: TGTGCCAGCAGCAACAAACTCACGACCTCCCCTACGGGCTACACCTTC. This codes for CASSNKLTTSPTGYTF.

This clonotype was detected a few times. The V and J genes are TRBV7-6 and TRBJ2-5, with D unclear. With 0 bases removed from V and 5 bases from J, the gap between germline ends came to 16 bases. Germline V gene lookup returns CDR1 SGHVS and CDR2 FNYEAQ. This CDR3 is built from 16 residues. The CDR3 loop is CASSLAAALVGETQYF. The CDR3 nucleotides read TGTGCCAGCAGCTTAGCCGCAGCGTTGGTCGGGGAGACCCAGTACTTC.

The table lists this clonotype with a few counts. V usage is TRBV5-5 and J usage is TRBJ1-5, with D tentatively TRBD1 (5 bases). CDR3 length: 15 residues. Germline V gene lookup returns CDR1 SGHKS and CDR2 YYEKEE (reference sequence). The V end was cut by 4 bases, the J end by 7 bases, with 18 bases between. The DNA of the CDR3 is TGTGCCAGCAGCCCGGGGCTTGAGGGGCCCCAGCCCCAGCATTTT. This sequence encodes CASSPGLEGPQPQHF.

The chain joins TRBV18 to TRBJ2-2, with 8 bases fitting TRBD1. The V and J ends lost 5 bases and 4 bases, in that order; junction bases with no gene match: 6. CDR1 is KGHSH and CDR2 is LQKENI in the germline V gene. This CDR3 contains 15 residues. In nucleotides, the CDR3 is TGTGCCAGCTCAGCCGGGACAGGATTCACCGGGGAGCTGTTTTTT. This gives the protein CASSAGTGFTGELFF.

There are a few counts of this clonotype. The chain couples TRBV24-1 to TRBJ2-1; D could derive from TRBD1 or TRBD2 (6 bases each). CDR1 is KGHDR and CDR2 is SFDVKD in the germline V gene. The CDR3 is 15 amino acids. V lost 5 bases to trimming and J lost 8 bases, with 18 bases between them. The CDR3 spells CATSVRTGASDEQFF. CDR3 DNA: TGTGCCACCAGTGTTCGGACGGGGGCTTCCGATGAGCAGTTCTTC.

The V and J genes are TRBV5-1 and TRBJ2-3, with TRBD2 matching 9 bases. CDR1 is SGHRS and CDR2 is YFSETQ in the germline V gene. Trimming at V came to 0 bases and at J to 0 bases, leaving 5 bases not matched to a gene. The CDR3 is made up of 17 amino acids. The CDR3 loop reads CASSLGVAGASTDTQYF. The CDR3 bases are TGCGCCAGCAGCTTGGGGGTAGCGGGGGCTAGCACAGATACGCAGTATTTT.

This clonotype was detected only a few times. V usage is TRBV5-1 and J usage is TRBJ2-7, with 10 bases aligning to TRBD2. Germline CDR1 SGHRS, CDR2 YFSETQ. This CDR3 is 15 amino acids long. The trim removed 4 bases at V and 1 base at J, leaving 5 bases unmatched. In nucleotides, the CDR3 is TGCGCCAGCAGCCCCGGGACTAGCGATTCCTACGAGCAGTACTTC. The encoded protein is CASSPGTSDSYEQYF.

This clonotype has a handful of counts. V and J are TRBV16 and TRBJ2-1; D gene unclear. Trimming stripped 6 bases from V and 8 bases from J, with 17 bases between. The germline V gene has CDR1 KGHSY and CDR2 FQNENV. The CDR3 consists of 14 residues. The CDR3 sequence: CASSESGSPDEQFF. CDR3 coding DNA: TGTGCCAGCAGTGAATCGGGCAGTCCCGATGAGCAGTTCTTC.

This clonotype showed up just a few times. The chain joins TRBV28 to TRBJ1-5; D ambiguous. The germline V and J ends were trimmed by 6 bases and 6 bases, with 15 bases remaining between them. Germline CDR1 reads MDHEN; CDR2 reads SYDVKM. The CDR3 contains 14 residues. In DNA, the CDR3 is TGTGCCAGCAGGCCTTGGGTCGACGGTCAGCCCCAGCATTTT. Amino acids: CASRPWVDGQPQHF.

There are a few counts of this clonotype. V usage is TRBV3-1 and J usage is TRBJ1-1; D perhaps matches TRBD1 (5 bases). The CDR3 has 14 amino acids. The V and J ends lost 4 bases and 7 bases respectively, with 16 bases between them. Per the germline V gene, CDR1 is LGHDT and CDR2 is YNNKEL (reference sequence). The chain's CDR3 is CASSREGEFHEAFF. The CDR3 region has the DNA TGTGCCAGCAGCCGAGAAGGGGAATTCCATGAAGCTTTCTTT.

The V and J genes are TRBV6-5 and TRBJ2-1; TRBD2 matches at 11 bases. This CDR3 contains 17 residues. The germline CDR1 and CDR2 sequences are MNHEY and SVGAGI. J gave up 5 bases and V 1 base, and 7 bases lay outside the gene matches. Here the CDR3 reads CASSYLTGTSGDNEQFF. CDR3 coding DNA: TGTGCCAGCAGTTACTTGACCGGGACTAGCGGAGACAATGAGCAGTTCTTC.

This chain uses TRBV7-2 with TRBJ1-2; 8 bases are shared with TRBD1. V dropped 7 bases and J dropped 2; count of bases not matched to a gene: 9. Germline CDR1 reads SGHTA; CDR2 reads FQGNSA. The length of the CDR3 is 15 residues. CDR3 DNA sequence: TGTGCCAGCAATCTACAGGGGGGTGAAAACTATGGCTACACCTTC. Translating gives CASNLQGGENYGYTF.

The rearrangement links TRBV10-3 to TRBJ2-5; possibly TRBD1 or TRBD2 for D (5 bases each). Looked up from germline, CDR1 is ENHRY and CDR2 is SYGVKD. CDR3 length: 15 amino acids. The germline V and J ends were trimmed by 4 bases and 5 bases, with 17 bases remaining between them. The CDR3 DNA reads TGTGCCATCAGTGGGGGACCGCCGAGCCCCGAGACCCAGTACTTC. Translation: CAISGGPPSPETQYF.

This clonotype was seen a handful of times. The V gene is TRBV5-1, the J gene TRBJ1-1; weak D call: TRBD1 (6 bases). This CDR3 contains 15 residues. Trimming cost V 0 bases and J 0 bases, with 9 bases left between them. Germline V lookup: CDR1 SGHRS, CDR2 YFSETQ. The CDR3 region is CASSLEDSLNTEAFF. The DNA for the CDR3 is TGCGCCAGCAGCTTGGAGGACAGTTTGAACACTGAAGCTTTCTTT.

This clonotype has only a few counts. The chain is built from TRBV6-2 or TRBV6-3 and TRBJ1-1; possible D gene TRBD1, 5 bases. There are 15 residues in the CDR3. Germline CDR1 MNHEY, CDR2 SVGEGT. Deletions cut 5 bases from V and 4 bases from J, with 17 bases between. The CDR3 bases are TGTGCCAGCAGTGCTCTCAGGGTCTCTGGCACTGAAGCTTTCTTT. This translates into CASSALRVSGTEAFF.

This clonotype has just a few counts. The chain has TRBV24-1 and TRBJ2-2; D remains unclear. Germline V gives CDR1 KGHDR, CDR2 SFDVKD. V lost 3 bases, J lost 0 bases, and 16 bases lay in between. The CDR3 consists of 18 residues. This chain's CDR3 is CATSDRLNRVANTGELFF. CDR3 in DNA: TGTGCCACCAGTGATCGCCTGAACCGGGTCGCGAACACCGGGGAGCTGTTTTTT.

The J gene is TRBJ2-5, the V gene TRBV6-1, with unresolved D. The CDR3 is made up of 14 amino acids. The V gene's germline CDR1 is MNHNS and CDR2 SASEGT. V was pared by 5 bases and J by 3 bases, with 13 bases between. The CDR3 DNA follows: TGTGCCAGCAGTAGAGCTATCGGCAAAGAGACCCAGTACTTC. Amino acids: CASSRAIGKETQYF.